The TCR beta chain under discussion was sequenced for a study of vaccination and CD4 T cells after COVID-19. The CDR3 covers 12 residues. Germline V lookup: CDR1 LNHDA, CDR2 SQIVND (reference sequence). V lost 6 bases and J lost 0, with 6 bases in between. Treatment given: approximately 10-day PBMC culture with coronavirus spike peptide pools or control peptides (ViraFEST assay). This clonotype was seen only a few times. The antigen remains undetermined. The Oncomine TCR Beta short-read assay was what sequenced the DNA obtained from cultured CD4+ T cells. CD4+ T cells were cultured, and genomic DNA was extracted from them. Using its own MiXCR run on the PCR reads, TCRdb lists one record per CDR3 protein. Of approximately 10,000 distinct CDR3 sequences in the sample, just over 70% were seen once.

The sequencing input was CD4+ T cells from blood, cultured in vitro. The sequence came from a human donor who had recovered from COVID-19. This chain connects TRBV19 to TRBJ2-7, with D unresolved. CDR3 bases: TGTGCCAGTAGCCCGAGCTCCTACGAGCAGTACTTC. Translation: CASSPSSYEQYF.